Presented here are 3 T cell receptor beta chains from one specimen sequenced in a study of blood T cell repertoires in COVID-19. Clones were read by immunoSEQ multiplex PCR, and TCRdb kept only the in-frame ones, dropping some. This sample has tens of thousands of clones, with approximately 80% found just once. Sequencing was carried out using peripheral blood. The receptors were sampled from a woman aged 55-70 years with acute or convalescent COVID-19.

This clone has just a few counts. The gene calls are TRBV13 and TRBJ2-3, with 8 bases lining up with TRBD2. In germline, CDR1 is PRHDT, CDR2 FYEKMQ (reference sequence). V gave up 3 bases and J gave up 3 bases; unmatched junction bases: 8. The CDR3 consists of 16 residues. CDR3 loop: CASSLRSGGSTDTQYF. CDR3 coding DNA: TGTGCCAGCAGCTTGAGAAGCGGGGGTTCGACAGATACGCAGTATTTT.

V and J are TRBV2 and TRBJ2-7, with 10 bases fitting TRBD1. Looked up from germline, CDR1 is SNHLY and CDR2 is FYNNEI. V lost 11 bases and J lost 7; bases outside the gene matches: 11. CDR3 length equals 13 residues. The CDR3 region is CAGKRQGAGEQYF. CDR3 nucleotides: TGTGCCGGCAAAAGACAGGGGGCGGGGGAGCAGTACTTC.

The rearrangement joins TRBV23-1 to TRBJ1-2; 7 nucleotides align to TRBD1. TRBV23-1 is an ORF; its function is uncertain. V was pared by 6 bases and J by 1 base, with 14 bases of the junction left unmatched. The CDR3 covers 17 residues. CDR3 sequence: CASRTGDCRSDNYGYTF. The CDR3 bases are TGCGCCAGCAGAACAGGGGATTGTCGTTCCGATAACTATGGCTACACCTTC.